This T cell receptor beta chain was sequenced during a study of early T cells in non-severe SARS-CoV-2 infection. TCRdb itself ran the 5' RACE reads through MiXCR, one entry per CDR3 protein. The sample records under 90,000 distinct CDR3 sequences, 13% to 15% being singletons. This clonotype came up a few times. Trimming stripped 5 bases from V and 12 bases from J, with 16 bases between. This CDR3 has 12 amino acids. From germline, CDR1 is SEHNR and CDR2 FQNEAQ (reference sequence). This TCR came from an adult who was a healthcare worker with PCR-confirmed SARS-CoV-2 infection or an uninfected control (not recorded which). V usage is TRBV7-9 and J usage is TRBJ1-1; no clear D gene. The specimen was whole blood. CDR3 loop: CASSPSAEFTFF. The DNA of the CDR3 is TGTGCCAGCAGCCCATCGGCAGAATTTACTTTCTTT.